Each of the 25 T cell receptor beta chains below was sequenced from the same sample in a study of T cell repertoires in cytomegalovirus infection. These receptors have no identified antigens. One entry per CDR3 protein, called by TCRdb with MiXCR from the reads. The data show roughly 500,000 distinct CDR3 sequences, with roughly 42% seen just once and around two fifths held by the top ten. The sample here was cultured PBMCs, taken from culture after CMV antigen stimulation. Receptors originate from a human donor in good health (CMV status not recorded). Some clones in this sample may be carry-over from other donors' samples.

CDR3 DNA: TGTGCCAGCAGCCGAAGTGCTAGCACAGATACGCAGTATTTT. This codes for CASSRSASTDTQYF. V and J are TRBV28 and TRBJ2-3; no definite D call. This CDR3 has 14 amino acids. Germline V gene sequence: CDR1 MDHEN, CDR2 SYDVKM. The V gene lost 6 bases and the J gene lost 0 bases, with 10 bases spanning the gap.

This clonotype showed up just a few times. The rearrangement uses TRBV19 and TRBJ1-1; D not certain. The CDR3 covers 12 residues. V was cut by 4 bases and J by 3 bases, with 6 bases left in between. The germline V gene encodes CDR1 LNHDA and CDR2 SQIVND (reference sequence). CDR3 bases: TGTGCCAGTAGTACTCGGGACACTGAAGCTTTCTTT. This gives the protein CASSTRDTEAFF.

This clonotype was counted only a few times. This rearrangement joins TRBV18 to TRBJ1-4; a weak D match, TRBD1 (5 bases). The V gene's germline CDR1 is KGHSH and CDR2 LQKENI. The CDR3 contains 17 residues. The V end was cut by 2 bases, the J end by 0 bases, with 13 bases between. The DNA for the CDR3 is TGTGCCAGCTCACCAACTACAGGAATGGCAACTAATGAAAAACTGTTTTTT. This encodes CASSPTTGMATNEKLFF.

The chain is built from TRBV7-8 and TRBJ2-7, with 7 bases identical to TRBD2. Per germline, CDR1 SGHVS and CDR2 FQNEAQ. CDR3 size: 15 residues. V lost 1 base to trimming and J lost 4 bases; unmatched junction nucleotides: 7. The chain's CDR3 is CASSLGEGLRYEQYF. CDR3 bases: TGTGCCAGCAGCTTAGGGGAGGGCCTGAGGTACGAGCAGTACTTC.

There are many counts of this clonotype. V gene TRBV7-2 combines with J gene TRBJ2-3; D may be TRBD2 (6 bases). Per germline, CDR1 SGHTA and CDR2 FQGNSA. Deletions cut 1 base from V and 1 base from J, with 18 bases between. The CDR3 length is 18 residues. This chain's CDR3 is CASSLDLSAGIGTDTQYF. The CDR3 DNA is TGTGCCAGCAGCTTAGATCTCTCGGCGGGGATTGGCACAGATACGCAGTATTTT.

V is TRBV5-1 and J is TRBJ2-3; possibly TRBD2 for D (6 bases). The CDR3 contains 14 residues. Germline assignment: CDR1 SGHRS and CDR2 YFSETQ. V lost 0 bases, J lost 2 bases, and 7 bases lay in between. CDR3 loop: CASSLGTITDTQYF. CDR3 in DNA: TGCGCCAGCAGCTTGGGGACTATCACAGATACGCAGTATTTT.

This clonotype was seen many times. The rearrangement joins TRBV7-2 to TRBJ1-5; the D gene is possibly TRBD1 (5 bases). V lost 2 bases to trimming and J lost 1 base, with 6 bases between them. Germline CDR1 SGHTA, CDR2 FQGNSA. The CDR3 runs to 14 residues. The DNA of the CDR3 is TGTGCCAGCAGCTTACGGGGGAGCAATCAGCCCCAGCATTTT. This gives the protein CASSLRGSNQPQHF.

The chain couples TRBV7-2 to TRBJ2-3; 15 bases are a match to TRBD2. This CDR3 is built from 18 residues. Germline assignment: CDR1 SGHTA and CDR2 FQGNSA. V lost 7 bases to trimming and J lost 2 bases; unmatched junction nucleotides: 10. The CDR3 region is CASTIGLAGGPDTDTQYF. As DNA, the CDR3 is TGTGCCAGCACCATCGGACTAGCGGGGGGGCCAGACACAGATACGCAGTATTTT.

The chain joins TRBV4-1 to TRBJ2-7; D might be TRBD2 (6 bases). The CDR3 sequence is 17 residues long. Germline loops: CDR1 MGHRA, CDR2 YSYEKL. V lost 0 bases, J lost 4 bases, and 19 bases lay in between. The CDR3 DNA follows: TGCGCCAGCAGCCAAGAATGGGGACTGACCATTTTATACGAGCAGTACTTC. Its translation is CASSQEWGLTILYEQYF.

This chain joins TRBV20-1 and TRBJ1-6; tentative D call: TRBD1 (6 bases). CDR3 length: 15 residues. Trimming removed 6 bases from V and 4 bases from J, with 16 bases in between. The V gene's germline CDR1 is DFQATT and CDR2 SNEGSKA (reference sequence). As DNA, the CDR3 is TGCAGTGCATTGCCCCAGGGGTTTTATAATTCACCCCTCCACTTT. Amino acid sequence: CSALPQGFYNSPLHF.

This clonotype was seen just once. The chain links TRBV12-3 or TRBV12-4 to TRBJ2-4; no reliable D call. This CDR3 comprises 15 residues. Between the trimmed V and J ends, which lost 2 bases and 0 bases, there was a span of 8 bases. The CDR3 loop is CASSLNSEAKNIQYF. The CDR3 DNA reads as TGTGCCAGCAGTTTAAATTCAGAAGCCAAAAACATTCAGTACTTC.

CDR3 DNA: TGTGCCAGCAGCTTAGTGAAGGGGGGGAGAGATACGCAGTATTTT. Encoded protein: CASSLVKGGRDTQYF. V is TRBV7-2 and J is TRBJ2-3; D possibly corresponds to TRBD2 (7 bases). Germline lookup yields CDR1 SGHTA and CDR2 FQGNSA. CDR3 size: 15 residues. V lost 1 base and J lost 5, with 13 bases in between.

This chain uses TRBV6-2 or TRBV6-3 with TRBJ2-7, with a tentative D call TRBD1 (6 bases). CDR1 is MNHEY, CDR2 SVGEGT, per germline. The CDR3 covers 16 residues. V was clipped by 6 bases and J by 0 bases, with 18 bases between them. CDR3 in DNA: TGTGCCAGCAGCGTATGGGCCGGGACACTCTCCTACGAGCAGTACTTC. It translates to CASSVWAGTLSYEQYF.

This clonotype has more than one count but fewer than ten. The chain recombines TRBV4-1 with TRBJ1-1; D is uncertain. Germline V gene lookup returns CDR1 MGHRA and CDR2 YSYEKL. V gave up 5 bases and J gave up 1 base, with 17 bases separating them. There are 16 residues in the CDR3. CDR3: CASSSPRRAPNTEAFF. CDR3 nucleotides: TGCGCCAGCAGCTCCCCCCGACGAGCCCCGAACACTGAAGCTTTCTTT.

V is TRBV6-6 and J is TRBJ2-5; unclear D gene. Per the germline V gene, CDR1 is MNHNY and CDR2 is SVGAGI (reference sequence). Trimming left V 6 bases short and J 5 bases short, with 13 bases between. The CDR3 contains 13 residues. CDR3 protein: CASSTLQRETQYF. CDR3 sequence (DNA): TGTGCCAGCAGCACCCTCCAGAGGGAGACCCAGTACTTC.

CDR3 sequence (DNA): TGTGCCAGCAGTTTGGTGGGAGGTGAGGACGAGCAGTACTTC. Protein sequence: CASSLVGGEDEQYF. The V call is TRBV12-3 or TRBV12-4, the J call TRBJ2-7, with a possible D match to TRBD2 (6 bases). CDR3 length equals 14 residues. Trimming pared 3 bases from V and 5 bases from J, leaving 14 bases between.

The chain employs TRBV7-9 and TRBJ2-1; 10 positions agree with TRBD2. V dropped 3 bases and J dropped 6; count of bases not matched to a gene: 5. This CDR3 comprises 15 residues. Germline-derived CDR1 and CDR2 are SEHNR and FQNEAQ (reference sequence). In DNA, the CDR3 is TGTGCCAGCAGCTTTGTAGCGGGAGGCCGCAATGAGCAGTTCTTC. Amino acid sequence: CASSFVAGGRNEQFF.

The J gene is TRBJ2-1, the V gene TRBV4-1, with unresolved D. The CDR3 loop spans 18 amino acids. The germline V gene has CDR1 MGHRA and CDR2 YSYEKL. Between the trimmed V and J ends, which lost 4 bases and 7 bases, there was a span of 26 bases. CDR3 amino acids: CASSPEFFHIRRVNEQFF. The CDR3 DNA is TGCGCCAGCAGCCCCGAGTTTTTCCATATCCGAAGAGTAAATGAGCAGTTCTTC.

This clonotype has only one observation. A much more abundant neighbour one base away suggests this may be a read error. V usage is TRBV6-6 and J usage is TRBJ2-3; no reliable D call. The germline V gene has CDR1 MNHNY and CDR2 SVGAGI (reference sequence). This CDR3 comprises 15 residues. Trimming stripped 10 bases from V and 1 base from J, with 18 bases between. The CDR3 is CATQKGRVGTDTQYF. The CDR3 region has the DNA TGTGCCACCCAAAAGGGAAGAGTGGGCACAGATACGCAGTATTTT.

This chain connects TRBV4-3 to TRBJ2-7; D is unclear. The CDR3 runs to 13 residues. CDR1 LGHNA and CDR2 YSLEER come from the germline V gene. With 0 bases removed from V and 4 bases from J, the gap between germline ends came to 7 bases. The CDR3 region has the DNA TGCGCCAGCAGCCAAGAAATAGGATACGAGCAGTACTTC. Protein product: CASSQEIGYEQYF.

On this clonotype itself: The conserved phenylalanine or tryptophan is not found at the CDR3 terminus, so this likely reflects a read error. The chain has TRBV15 and TRBJ2-7; 9 bases agree with TRBD2. The germline V gene encodes CDR1 LNHNV and CDR2 YYDKDF (reference sequence). The CDR3 sequence is 16 residues long. The ends lost 0 bases at V and 2 bases at J; junction bases unmatched: 5. The CDR3 DNA follows: TGTGCCACCAGCAGAGATTGGGCTAGCGGGGCCTACGAGCAGTACTCC. Its protein product is CATSRDWASGAYEQYS.

The chain links TRBV5-5 to TRBJ2-1; D may be TRBD1 (6 bases). V was pared by 4 bases and J by 7 bases, with 18 bases between. The CDR3 loop spans 15 amino acids. Germline-derived CDR1 and CDR2 are SGHKS and YYEKEE (reference sequence). CDR3 in DNA: TGTGCCAGCAGCCCTGGAGCTGATAGGGGGAATGAGCAGTTCTTC. This codes for CASSPGADRGNEQFF. Full variable domain (outside the CDR3, taken from reference TRBV5-5 and TRBJ2-1): DAGVTQSPTHLIKTRGQQVTLRCSPISGHKSVSWYQQVLGQGPQFIFQYYEKEERGRGNFPDRFSARQFPNYSSELNVNALLLGDSALYLCASSPGADRGNEQFFGPGTRLTVL.

This clonotype was observed a few times. The chain combines TRBV10-3 with TRBJ2-5; 10 bases are a match to TRBD2. After removal of 7 bases from V and 2 bases from J, the junction contained 4 bases not matched to a gene. The V gene's germline CDR1 is ENHRY and CDR2 SYGVKD. CDR3 length equals 14 residues. The CDR3 coding sequence is TGTGCCATCAAGGCTAGCGGGGGTCAAGAGACCCAGTACTTC. This sequence encodes CAIKASGGQETQYF.

The CDR3: CASSLGTGAEQYF. CDR3 nucleotides: TGTGCCAGCAGCTTAGGGACAGGGGCCGAGCAGTACTTC. This chain joins TRBV7-8 and TRBJ2-7, with 9 bases that match TRBD1. This CDR3 has 13 residues. J gave up 6 bases and V 1 base, and 1 base lay outside the gene matches. Germline loops: CDR1 SGHVS, CDR2 FQNEAQ.

This clonotype has just a few counts. The rearrangement joins TRBV6-1 to TRBJ2-1, with D tentatively TRBD1 (5 bases). Germline CDR1 is MNHNS and CDR2 is SASEGT. V was clipped by 4 bases and J by 6 bases, with 16 bases between them. The length of the CDR3 is 15 residues. The CDR3 loop reads CASSGRTHLGNEQFF. DNA of the CDR3: TGTGCCAGCAGTGGAAGGACACACCTAGGCAATGAGCAGTTCTTC.